This entry concerns a single TCR beta chain. A junction boundary mismatches the germline segment, possibly from a read error. This CDR3 is 16 amino acids long. The germline V gene encodes CDR1 MNHEY and CDR2 SVGEGT. TCRdb's table, derived via immunoSEQ multiplex PCR, lists solely in-frame clones and lacks some. This sample has roughly 410,000 clones, with around 89% found just once. The sample belongs to a study of blood T cell repertoires in COVID-19. The receptor comes from a woman in her 40s with COVID-19, enrolled during active disease. This chain links TRBV6-2 or TRBV6-3 with TRBJ2-7, with TRBD1 as a possible D gene (6 bases). The specimen sequenced was peripheral blood. The CDR3 loop reads CASSHSIWTAPEEQYF. As DNA, the CDR3 is TGTGCCAGCAGTCACTCTATCTGGACAGCTCCCGAGGAGCAGTACTTC.